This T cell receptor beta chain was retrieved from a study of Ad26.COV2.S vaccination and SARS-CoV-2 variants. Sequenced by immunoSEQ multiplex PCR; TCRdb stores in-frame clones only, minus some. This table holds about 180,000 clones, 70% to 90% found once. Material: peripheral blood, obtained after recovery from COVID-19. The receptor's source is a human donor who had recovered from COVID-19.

DNA of the CDR3: TGTGCCTGGAGCCCGGACCCTACAGGAACTGAAGCTTTCTTT. Encoded protein: CAWSPDPTGTEAFF. V and J are TRBV30 and TRBJ1-1; D is possibly TRBD1 (5 bases). V lost 3 bases to trimming and J lost 5 bases, with 16 bases between them. Germline CDR1 and CDR2: GTSNPN and SVGIG (reference sequence). This CDR3 comprises 14 residues.